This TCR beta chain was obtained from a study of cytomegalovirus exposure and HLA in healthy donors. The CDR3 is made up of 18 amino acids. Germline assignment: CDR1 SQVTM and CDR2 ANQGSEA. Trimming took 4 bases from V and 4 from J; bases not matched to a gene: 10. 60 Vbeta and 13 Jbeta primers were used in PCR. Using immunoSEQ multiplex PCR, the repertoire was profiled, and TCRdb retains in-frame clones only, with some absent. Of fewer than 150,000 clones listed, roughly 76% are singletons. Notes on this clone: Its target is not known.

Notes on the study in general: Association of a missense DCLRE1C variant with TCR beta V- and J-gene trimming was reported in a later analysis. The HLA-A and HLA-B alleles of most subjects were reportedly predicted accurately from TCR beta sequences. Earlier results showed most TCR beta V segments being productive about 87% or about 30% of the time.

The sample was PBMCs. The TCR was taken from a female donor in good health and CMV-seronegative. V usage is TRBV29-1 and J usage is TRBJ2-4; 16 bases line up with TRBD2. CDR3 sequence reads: CSVVGAGTSGRVKNIQYF. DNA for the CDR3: TGCAGCGTTGTGGGGGCCGGGACTAGCGGGAGGGTGAAAAACATTCAGTACTTC. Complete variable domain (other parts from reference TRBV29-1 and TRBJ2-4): SAVISQKPSRDICQRGTSLTIQCQVDSQVTMMFWYRQQPGQSLTLIATANQGSEATYESGFVIDKFPISRPNLTFSTLTVSNMSPEDSSIYLCSVVGAGTSGRVKNIQYFGAGTRLSVL.